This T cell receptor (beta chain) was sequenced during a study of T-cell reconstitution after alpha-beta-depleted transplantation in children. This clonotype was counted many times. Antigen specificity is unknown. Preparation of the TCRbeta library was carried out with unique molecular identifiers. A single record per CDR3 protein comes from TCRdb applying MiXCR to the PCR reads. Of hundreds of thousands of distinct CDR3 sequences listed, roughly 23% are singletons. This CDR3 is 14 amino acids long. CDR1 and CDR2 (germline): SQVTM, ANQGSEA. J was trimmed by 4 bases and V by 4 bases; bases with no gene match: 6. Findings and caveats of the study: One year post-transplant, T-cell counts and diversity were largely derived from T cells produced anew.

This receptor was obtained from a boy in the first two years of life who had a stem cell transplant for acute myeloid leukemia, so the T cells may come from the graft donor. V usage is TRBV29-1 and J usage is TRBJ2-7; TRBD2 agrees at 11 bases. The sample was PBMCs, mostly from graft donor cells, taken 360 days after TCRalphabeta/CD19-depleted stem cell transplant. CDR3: CSVALAGGPYEQYF. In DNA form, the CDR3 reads TGCAGCGTTGCCTTAGCGGGGGGGCCGTACGAGCAGTACTTC.